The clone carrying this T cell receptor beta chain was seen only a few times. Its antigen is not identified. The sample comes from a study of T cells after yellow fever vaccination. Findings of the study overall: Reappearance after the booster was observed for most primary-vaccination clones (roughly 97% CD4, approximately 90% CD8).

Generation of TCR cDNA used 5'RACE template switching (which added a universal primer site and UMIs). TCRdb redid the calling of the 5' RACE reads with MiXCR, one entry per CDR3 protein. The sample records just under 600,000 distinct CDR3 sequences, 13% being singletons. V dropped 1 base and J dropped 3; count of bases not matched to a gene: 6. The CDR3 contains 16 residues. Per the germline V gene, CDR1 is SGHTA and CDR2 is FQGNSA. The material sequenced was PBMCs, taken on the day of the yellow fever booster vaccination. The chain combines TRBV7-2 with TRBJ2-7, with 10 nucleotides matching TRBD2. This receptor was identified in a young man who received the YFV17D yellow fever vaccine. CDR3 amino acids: CASSLVAGGNFYEQYF. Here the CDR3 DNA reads TGTGCCAGCAGCTTAGTAGCGGGAGGTAATTTCTACGAGCAGTACTTC.